This TCR beta chain derives from a study of glioma-infiltrating T cells after dendritic cell vaccination. Losses at the gene ends were 5 bases for V and 6 bases for J; bases not matched to a gene: 9. The CDR3 is 14 amino acids. Germline V gene sequence: CDR1 MNHNS, CDR2 SASEGT. The data were produced by immunoSEQ multiplex PCR, yet TCRdb's version contains in-frame clones alone and is incomplete. The table has 25,000 to 35,000 clones, roughly 90% seen once. The rearrangement uses TRBV6-1 and TRBJ1-2; 7 nucleotides agree with TRBD1. The sample was blood, taken before dendritic cell vaccination. This TCR was recovered from a human donor with glioblastoma. CDR3 coding DNA: TGTGCCAGCAGTCAGCGATCGACAGGGCATGGCTACACCTTC. Its translation: CASSQRSTGHGYTF.